These T cell receptor beta chains were read from a single sample in a study of response to subunit inactivated influenza vaccine. TCRdb ran MiXCR on the RT-PCR reads and lists one entry per CDR3 protein. The sample holds 400,000 to 650,000 distinct CDR3 sequences; approximately 7.3% are singletons and the top ten take around 14%. The sample in question was PBMCs from blood, obtained less than 30 months after vaccination. These receptors originate from a man aged 50 to 75 who received an inactivated influenza vaccine. CDR3s include the opening cysteine and the closing phenylalanine or tryptophan. Fields, in order: J gene, D gene, clone size, V gene, CDR3 DNA, CDR3 protein. D genes are given only for firm matches. Where a row states a size, it is once, few, many or the class of an expanded clone; other rows omit it.

TRBJ2-5	TRBD2	-	TRBV7-2	TGTGCCAGCAGCATAGCCGGGACTAGCGGCCAAGAGACCCAGTACTTC	CASSIAGTSGQETQYF
TRBJ2-2	TRBD2	few	TRBV20-1	TGCAGTGCTAGAGATTCCCTAGCGGAAAACACCGGGGAGCTGTTTTTT	CSARDSLAENTGELFF
TRBJ2-5	-	few	TRBV14	TGTGCCAGCAGCCCCCTTTTGAAGGAGACCCAGTACTTC	CASSPLLKETQYF
TRBJ2-1	TRBD2	many	TRBV28	TGTGCCAGCAGTTCCCCGGTCGTGGCGGGAGGACAACGAGACAATGAGCAGTTCTTC	CASSSPVVAGGQRDNEQFF
TRBJ2-1	-	-	TRBV12-3/TRBV12-4	TGTGCCAGCAGATATCAACCCTCCTCCTACAATGAGCAGTTCTTC	CASRYQPSSYNEQFF
TRBJ2-7	-	-	TRBV20-1	TGCAGTGCTAAGGTTGCGTACTCCTACGAGCAGTACTTC	CSAKVAYSYEQYF
TRBJ2-5	-	many	TRBV20-1	TGCAGTGCTAGGTGGGGGGCAGGACCAGAGACCCAGTACTTC	CSARWGAGPETQYF
TRBJ1-2	TRBD1	-	TRBV18	TGTGCCAGCTCACCGGACAGGGTCGCATATGGCTACACCTTC	CASSPDRVAYGYTF
TRBJ2-1	TRBD2	few	TRBV7-2	TGTGCCAGCAGCGTTAGCGGGGGGGCCGCTGAGCAGTTCTTC	CASSVSGGAAEQFF
TRBJ2-3	TRBD1	few	TRBV20-1	TGCAGTGCTAGAGACCGGGACAGGGGAACAGATACGCAGTATTTT	CSARDRDRGTDTQYF
TRBJ1-1	TRBD1	many	TRBV3-1	TGTGCCAGCAGCCAAGCGGACAGGAAGAACACTGAAGCTTTCTTT	CASSQADRKNTEAFF
TRBJ2-7	-	few	TRBV6-2/TRBV6-3	TGTGCCAGCACCTTCAGACAGTCCTACGAGCAGTACTTC	CASTFRQSYEQYF
TRBJ2-7	TRBD2	many	TRBV7-8	TGTGCCAGCAGCCCAGAGGGCGGGAGTTACGAGCAGTACTTC	CASSPEGGSYEQYF
TRBJ2-5	-	few	TRBV29-1	TGCAGCGTTGACCGCGGGGTAGAGACCCAGTACTTC	CSVDRGVETQYF
TRBJ2-1	-	-	TRBV7-2	TGTGCCAGCAGCCAAGATCATGAGCAGTTCTTC	CASSQDHEQFF
TRBJ2-3	-	few	TRBV27	TGTGCCAGCAGTTTTGCAGGGCGGTCAGATACGCAGTATTTT	CASSFAGRSDTQYF
TRBJ2-7	TRBD1	few	TRBV2	TGTGCCAGCAGTGCTAACCCCTGGGCAGGGGGCTCCTACGAGCAGTACTTC	CASSANPWAGGSYEQYF
TRBJ2-1	-	-	TRBV4-3	TGCGCCAGCAGCCAAGTATTTGGAGGAGGCCGAAACAATGAGCAGTTCTTC	CASSQVFGGGRNNEQFF
TRBJ2-3	-	-	TRBV6-1	TGTGCCAGCAGTGAACAGGGAGCAGATACGCAGTATTTT	CASSEQGADTQYF
TRBJ1-1	-	-	TRBV29-1	TGCAGCGTTGAAAGGGGGACGAACACTGAAGCTTTCTTT	CSVERGTNTEAFF